The 10 T cell receptor beta chains given below trace back to one sample, sequenced in a study of CD8+ T cells in alopecia areata. Reverse transcribed after extraction, RNA yielded cDNA as the sequencing template. Repertoires were generated with immunoSEQ multiplex PCR, while TCRdb's copy carries only in-frame clones and drops some. The table records about 64,000 clones, 44% of them present only once. The sample taken for sequencing was NKG2D-low CD8+ T cells sorted from blood. The receptors were sampled from a human donor with alopecia areata.

This clone came up many times. The chain joins TRBV19 to TRBJ2-7; TRBD1 matches 7 bases. Germline V gives CDR1 LNHDA, CDR2 SQIVND (reference sequence). V trimming: 6 bases; J trimming: 6 bases; junction bases outside the gene matches: 2. The CDR3 is 11 amino acids. CDR3 nucleotides: TGTGCCAGTAGCACAGGGGCCGAGCAGTACTTC. It yields the protein CASSTGAEQYF.

This chain uses TRBV5-4 with TRBJ2-5; D uncertain. The V gene lost 4 bases and the J gene lost 5 bases, with 12 bases spanning the gap. The CDR3 is 13 residues long. Germline V lookup: CDR1 SGHNT, CDR2 YYREEE (reference sequence). The CDR3: CASSPTDRETQYF. DNA of the CDR3: TGTGCCAGCAGCCCGACTGACCGCGAGACCCAGTACTTC.

The V gene is TRBV5-4, the J gene TRBJ2-7, with D possibly TRBD2 on 6 matching bases. There are 14 residues in the CDR3. Germline CDR1 SGHNT, CDR2 YYREEE (reference sequence). The V end lost 4 bases, the J end lost 2 bases, and 13 bases lay between the germline ends. Here the CDR3 reads CASSAGTQPYEQYF. The CDR3 DNA reads as TGTGCCAGCAGCGCCGGGACTCAACCCTACGAGCAGTACTTC. The whole variable domain, filled in from reference TRBV5-4 and TRBJ2-7, reads ETGVTQSPTHLIKTRGQQVTLRCSSQSGHNTVSWYQQALGQGPQFIFQYYREEENGRGNFPPRFSGLQFPNYSSELNVNALELDDSALYLCASSAGTQPYEQYFGPGTRLTVT.

This clone was observed once. The rearrangement joins TRBV2 to TRBJ1-1, with 9 bases aligning to TRBD1. Germline lookup yields CDR1 SNHLY and CDR2 FYNNEI. Trimming took 6 bases from V and 3 from J; bases not matched to a gene: 8. The CDR3 has 15 amino acids. CDR3 nucleotides: TGTGCCAGCAGCATACCCCGGGACAGGGACACTGAAGCTTTCTTT. Translation gives CASSIPRDRDTEAFF.

This clone was seen a single time. The chain recombines TRBV6-5 with TRBJ2-3, with D uncertain. V lost 3 bases and J 8 bases, leaving 12 bases between the germline ends. The CDR3 has 13 amino acids. Germline V CDR1 and CDR2: MNHEY, SVGAGI. In DNA form, the CDR3 reads TGTGCCAGCAGTTATGTTACCTCCCCTACGCAGTATTTT. It is translated as CASSYVTSPTQYF.

The V gene is TRBV27, the J gene TRBJ2-7; 12 bases line up with TRBD2. V shed 4 bases, J shed 0 bases, and the junction held 7 bases outside the gene matches. Germline loops: CDR1 MNHEY, CDR2 SMNVEV (reference sequence). This CDR3 is 17 amino acids long. CDR3 DNA sequence: TGTGCCAGCAGTTCCAGGACTAGCGGGATCAACTCCTACGAGCAGTACTTC. This sequence encodes CASSSRTSGINSYEQYF.

This chain connects TRBV27 to TRBJ2-7; D could derive from TRBD1 or TRBD2 (5 bases each). The V gene lost 5 bases and the J gene lost 7 bases, with 18 bases spanning the gap. Germline V CDR1 and CDR2: MNHEY, SMNVEV (reference sequence). The CDR3 contains 14 residues. DNA for the CDR3: TGTGCCAGCAGTCCGGGGACGGCTTTAGGGGAGCAGTACTTC. This codes for CASSPGTALGEQYF.

The chain uses TRBV10-3 and TRBJ2-5; TRBD1 matches at 8 bases. CDR1 is ENHRY, CDR2 SYGVKD, per germline. V shed 5 bases and J 0 bases; nucleotides not matched to a gene: 5. CDR3 length: 15 residues. CDR3: CAISPGQAYQETQYF. The CDR3 nucleotides are TGTGCCATCAGTCCGGGACAGGCGTACCAAGAGACCCAGTACTTC.

This clone has a handful of counts. The V and J genes are TRBV29-1 and TRBJ2-1; maybe TRBD1 (6 bases). CDR3 length: 15 amino acids. Germline V gene sequence: CDR1 SQVTM, CDR2 ANQGSEA. Trimming stripped 1 base from V and 4 bases from J, with 14 bases between. The CDR3 reads CSVEVRGGRYNEQFF. Here the CDR3 DNA reads TGCAGCGTTGAAGTTCGAGGGGGAAGGTACAATGAGCAGTTCTTC.

The chain is built from TRBV11-2 and TRBJ1-5; 10 bases match TRBD1. V lost 3 bases to trimming and J lost 4 bases; unmatched junction nucleotides: 3. Germline loops: CDR1 SGHAT, CDR2 FQNNGV. CDR3 length: 15 residues. CDR3 loop: CASSFGTGVNQPQHF. DNA for the CDR3: TGTGCCAGCAGCTTCGGGACAGGGGTTAATCAGCCCCAGCATTTT.